Given below is one T cell receptor beta chain in context. Profiling relied on immunoSEQ multiplex PCR, and the TCRdb table lists in-frame clones only, not all of them. The sample has about 700,000 clones, about 91% seen once. Naive CD8 cells lacked CD45RO and underwent positive selection for CCR7, leaving out terminally differentiated effector memory CD45RA+ cells. These data are taken from a study of shared clonotypes between healthy human individuals. This CDR3 has 15 amino acids. The germline gives CDR1 MNHEY, CDR2 SMNVEV (reference sequence). V shed 3 bases and J 4 bases; nucleotides not matched to a gene: 6.

The chain is built from TRBV27 and TRBJ2-1, with TRBD1 matching over 7 bases. The sample consisted of naive CD8+ T cells sorted from blood. This TCR was sampled from a man younger than 45 in good health. In DNA, the CDR3 is TGTGCCAGCAGTTTTGACACAGGGGATTACAATGAGCAGTTCTTC. The encoded protein is CASSFDTGDYNEQFF.